This TCR beta chain is from a study of cytomegalovirus exposure and HLA in healthy donors. General observations from the study: The study had only CMV serostatus as immune exposure information. Earlier results showed most TCR beta V segments being productive about 87% or about 30% of the time. Among the most significant clusters, several appeared linked to common viral pathogens in a later analysis.

Vbeta (60) and Jbeta (13) primers were used in the PCR. The table came from immunoSEQ multiplex PCR; TCRdb's copy has only in-frame clones and leaves some out. Among 25,000 to 35,000 clones listed, 40% to 50% were seen once. Trimming took 5 bases from V and 6 from J; bases not matched to a gene: 11. Germline V gene data show CDR1 as SGHTA and CDR2 as FQGTGA. The CDR3 is 16 amino acids. As to this clone: Its antigen is not identified.

The sequence was collected from a woman aged 45-60 years in good health and CMV-seronegative. Sequencing was done on a sample of PBMCs. The chain combines TRBV7-3 with TRBJ2-3; 10 bases fit TRBD2. Here the CDR3 DNA reads TGTGCCAGCAGCCCCGGAGGTGGTAGCGGGAGGGATACGCAGTATTTT. This codes for CASSPGGGSGRDTQYF.